The 5 T cell receptor beta chains presented below share a single source sample, sequenced in a study of regulatory T cells in long-lasting Graves disease. CDR3-region Arm-PCR and iRepertoire HTBI primers produced the TCR beta libraries. TCRdb passed the multiplex PCR reads through MiXCR, listing each CDR3 protein once. The sample gives 250,000 to 300,000 distinct CDR3 sequences, more than 15% of which show up once; 14% is in the top ten. Time point indicated: newly diagnosed GD, antithyroid drugs for less than 3 months. From RNA extracted from PBMCs, the TCR library was made. Separately, the same data were catalogued under a study of T cells in Graves' hyperthyroidism and ophthalmopathy.

The starting material was peripheral blood mononuclear cells (PBMCs), obtained at new diagnosis, from a patient treated with antithyroid drugs. The receptor set was obtained from a woman under 40 with Graves disease.

V and J are TRBV10-3 and TRBJ1-4, with D possibly matching TRBD1 (5 bases). V was pared by 2 bases and J by 4 bases, with 17 bases between. This CDR3 contains 17 residues. From germline, CDR1 is ENHRY and CDR2 SYGVKD. The CDR3 DNA reads TGTGCCATCAGTGAGGGGCAGGGCGCGGGTATTAATGAAAAACTGTTTTTT. Protein sequence: CAISEGQGAGINEKLFF.

This clonotype was counted many times. The J gene is TRBJ1-3, the V gene TRBV12-3 or TRBV12-4; 9 bases map to TRBD1. The V gene end was trimmed by 2 bases and the J gene end by 0 bases; junction bases not matched to a gene: 5. The CDR3 is made up of 17 amino acids. CDR3 sequence: CASSLKGQGASGNTIYF. CDR3 coding DNA: TGTGCCAGCAGTTTAAAGGGACAGGGAGCCTCTGGAAACACCATATATTTT.

V and J are TRBV7-2 and TRBJ1-1; 9 bases fit TRBD1. The germline V gene encodes CDR1 SGHTA and CDR2 FQGNSA. The ends lost 5 bases at V and 2 bases at J; junction bases unmatched: 9. The CDR3 consists of 16 residues. In DNA, the CDR3 is TGTGCCAGCAGCCCTGGGACAGGGCAGGGTAACACTGAAGCTTTCTTT. Protein product: CASSPGTGQGNTEAFF.

The chain employs TRBV19 and TRBJ1-1; the D gene is possibly TRBD1 (5 bases). Per the germline V gene, CDR1 is LNHDA and CDR2 is SQIVND (reference sequence). V was trimmed by 4 bases and J by 4 bases, leaving 10 bases between them. The CDR3 is 13 amino acids. The CDR3 here is CASSRGGPTEAFF. The DNA of the CDR3 is TGTGCCAGTAGTAGGGGGGGTCCCACTGAAGCTTTCTTT.

This clonotype turned up a few times. The V and J genes are TRBV12-3 or TRBV12-4 and TRBJ2-2; no definite D call. Deletions cut 4 bases from V and 1 base from J, with 7 bases between. The length of the CDR3 is 14 residues. CDR3 in DNA: TGTGCCAGCAGTTGGGCAGTGAACACCGGGGAGCTGTTTTTT. Protein: CASSWAVNTGELFF.